The 15 T cell receptor beta chains below come from one sample, sequenced in a study of monozygotic twins with inflammatory bowel disease. Reanalyzing the 5' RACE reads, TCRdb keeps one entry per CDR3 protein, without DNA. The table lists around 400,000 distinct CDR3 sequences, with about 2.3% in the top ten. The sample was blood. These receptors were taken from a human donor with ulcerative colitis or Crohn's disease, or a healthy co-twin of an affected twin (not recorded which).

This sequence joins TRBV20-1 and TRBJ2-7. Germline CDR1 and CDR2: DFQATT and SNEGSKA (reference sequence). This CDR3 has 12 amino acids. The CDR3 loop reads CSVKRGSYEQYF.

The chain carries TRBV29-1 and TRBJ2-7; lacking DNA, the TRBD1 call made by TCRdb goes unchecked. CDR3 length equals 13 residues. The germline V gene encodes CDR1 SQVTM and CDR2 ANQGSEA. The CDR3 reads CSVEVGGPGEQYF.

The chain joins TRBV4-1 to TRBJ1-6. Germline V gene lookup returns CDR1 MGHRA and CDR2 YSYEKL. This CDR3 contains 14 residues. The CDR3 is CASSQELMGSPLHF.

The genes are TRBV20-1 and TRBJ1-6; the TRBD1 assignment by TCRdb is unverifiable without DNA. The CDR3 runs to 13 residues. From germline, CDR1 is DFQATT and CDR2 SNEGSKA (reference sequence). The CDR3 region is CSAQTGGDSPLHF.

The J gene is TRBJ2-5, the V gene TRBV6-1; absent DNA, TCRdb's TRBD2 call cannot be checked. The germline CDR1 and CDR2 sequences are MNHNS and SASEGT. The CDR3 contains 14 residues. CDR3 amino acids: CASKREGGQETQYF.

The genes are TRBV20-1 and TRBJ2-7; TCRdb designates TRBD1, a call that cannot be tested without DNA. CDR1 is DFQATT and CDR2 is SNEGSKA in the germline V gene (reference sequence). CDR3 length: 15 amino acids. Here the CDR3 reads CSARDPGGWGYEQYF.

This chain links TRBV6-5 with TRBJ1-2; TCRdb's assignment of TRBD1 cannot be checked, as there is no DNA. Germline assignment: CDR1 MNHEY and CDR2 SVGAGI. The CDR3 is made up of 13 amino acids. CDR3 in amino acids: CASSRQGARGYTF.

The chain uses TRBV28 and TRBJ2-7. The germline V gene encodes CDR1 MDHEN and CDR2 SYDVKM. This CDR3 region has 12 residues. CDR3 protein: CASHARSYEQYF.

The chain employs TRBV20-1 and TRBJ2-7; the D gene TCRdb calls, TRBD2, cannot be checked with no DNA. Germline V lookup: CDR1 DFQATT, CDR2 SNEGSKA (reference sequence). The CDR3 length is 14 residues. CDR3 sequence reads: CSAHISGASYEQYF.

V is TRBV6-2 or TRBV6-3 and J is TRBJ2-1. Germline loops: CDR1 MNHEY, CDR2 SVGEGT. The CDR3 runs 16 residues. The CDR3 protein is CASSRRGTNSYNEQFF.

The chain couples TRBV12-3 or TRBV12-4 to TRBJ1-5; TCRdb calls TRBD1, which cannot be checked without DNA. This CDR3 has 14 amino acids. Here the CDR3 reads CASSFPPQGQPQHF.

The chain joins TRBV11-2 to TRBJ1-6; TCRdb reports TRBD1, a call that lacks DNA to check it against. There are 17 residues in the CDR3. Germline V gene data show CDR1 as SGHAT and CDR2 as FQNNGV. The CDR3 here is CASSTTGGIAPNSPLHF.

The genes are TRBV7-9 and TRBJ2-2; as DNA is missing, the TRBD2 call by TCRdb cannot be tested. Germline CDR1 and CDR2: SEHNR and FQNEAQ (reference sequence). The CDR3 runs 17 residues. This CDR3 is CASSFWAGLENTGELFF. The whole variable domain, filled in from reference TRBV7-9 and TRBJ2-2, reads DTGVSQNPRHKITKRGQNVTFRCDPISEHNRLYWYRQTLGQGPEFLTYFQNEAQLEKSRLLSDRFSAERPKGSFSTLEIQRTEQGDSAMYLCASSFWAGLENTGELFFGEGSRLTVL.

The V call is TRBV20-1, the J call TRBJ1-2. The CDR3 is 14 residues long. Germline V gives CDR1 DFQATT, CDR2 SNEGSKA (reference sequence). This chain's CDR3 is CSAREWQNIYGYTF.

This chain connects TRBV6-5 to TRBJ2-7. The CDR3 is 14 residues long. CDR1 is MNHEY and CDR2 is SVGAGI in the germline V gene. This CDR3 is CASSYSGGPYEQYF.